The 17 T cell receptor beta chains in this list originate from one sample, sequenced in a study of tissue T cells after allogeneic stem cell transplantation. TCRdb keeps only in-frame clones here, not all; method: immunoSEQ multiplex PCR. The data show about 48,000 clones, with around 69% seen just once and about 0.7% held by the top ten. What was sequenced was sorted cells pooled from one or two spleens. All receptors derive from a pool of C57BL/6 mice in good health.

In the case of this clone: Mouse gene names apply. The CDR3 goes on 1 residue after the read ends, and that part is filled in from the germline J gene. J is TRBJ2-5 and V is TRBV13-3; 11 nucleotides match TRBD2. In germline, CDR1 is NNHDY, CDR2 SYVADS. V was pared by 3 bases and J by 2 bases, with 2 bases of the junction left unmatched. The CDR3 totals 15 residues. The sequenced CDR3 bases are TGTGCCAGCAGTGGAACTGGGGGGGCCCAAGACACCCAGTAC. Translated, it gives CASSGTGGAQDTQY. The complete CDR3 protein is CASSGTGGAQDTQYF.

Concerning this clone: These gene names are mouse names. The CDR3 end falls 1 residue outside the read, so it is completed with the germline J gene. The chain uses TRBV3 and TRBJ2-2, with 7 bases aligning to TRBD1. The CDR3 runs 15 residues. Trimming took 5 bases from V and 4 from J; bases not matched to a gene: 7. Per the germline V gene, CDR1 is SNHLY and CDR2 is FYNGKV (reference sequence). CDR3 loop: CASSLGQAGTGQLYF. The DNA read from the CDR3 is TGTGCCAGCAGCCTCGGACAGGCGGGCACCGGGCAGCTCTAC.

Comments on this clone: Any gene name here is a mouse gene name. The CDR3 end is not reached by the read, which stops 1 residue before it; the germline J gene fills it in. The chain is built from TRBV5 and TRBJ1-5; 9 nucleotides align to TRBD1. V was pared by 2 bases and J by 3 bases, with 8 bases of the junction left unmatched. Germline-derived CDR1 and CDR2 are LGHNA and YNLKQL (reference sequence). CDR3 length: 17 amino acids. CDR3 loop: CASSQSPRDRANQAPLF. The sequenced part of the CDR3 DNA is TGTGCCAGCAGCCAAAGCCCCCGGGACAGGGCCAACCAGGCTCCGCTT.

To note about this clone: The gene symbols are mouse symbols. The read terminates 1 residue ahead of where the CDR3 ends, so the germline J gene completes it. The rearrangement links TRBV14 to TRBJ1-5; 9 nucleotides match TRBD1. Germline V lookup: CDR1 SGHDT, CDR2 FRDEAV. CDR3 length: 14 residues. The V segment lost 2 bases and the J segment 3 bases; nucleotides outside the gene matches: 0. This CDR3 is CASSLTGGNQAPLF. CDR3 bases read: TGTGCCAGCAGTTTGACAGGGGGCAACCAGGCTCCGCTT.

Of note for this clone: Germline and genes: mouse. The read finishes 1 residue shy of the CDR3 end, and the germline J gene is used to complete it. J is TRBJ2-7 and V is TRBV4; 9 bases match TRBD1. V was clipped by 4 bases and J by 6 bases; unmatched bases: 7. The CDR3 runs to 14 residues. Germline V gives CDR1 LGHDT, CDR2 YNNKQL (reference sequence). CDR3 bases read: TGTGCCAGCAGCTTTACAGGGGGCGCTTTTGAACAGTAC. Residues: CASSFTGGAFEQY. From start to end, the CDR3 is CASSFTGGAFEQYF.

Points on this clone: Gene names follow the mouse nomenclature. The read halts 1 residue ahead of the CDR3 end, with the missing end drawn from the germline J gene. The genes are TRBV17 and TRBJ1-4; 8 bases align to TRBD1. The J segment lost 7 bases and the V segment lost 0 bases, leaving 4 bases of the junction unmatched. This CDR3 has 15 amino acids. CDR1 MNHDT and CDR2 YYDKIL come from the germline V gene. CDR3 region: CASSRDRGRSERLFF. The CDR3 bases that were read are TGTGCTAGCAGTAGAGACAGGGGGCGCTCCGAAAGATTATTT.

Of note for this clone: Gene names and germline refer to mouse. The CDR3 extends 1 residue past the end of the read, so its final part is completed from the germline J gene. The chain uses TRBV1 and TRBJ2-5; no clear D gene. The CDR3 contains 13 residues. Germline V gene lookup returns CDR1 NSQYPW and CDR2 LRSPGD (reference sequence). The V and J ends lost 0 bases and 2 bases respectively, with 3 bases between them. The sequenced CDR3 bases are TGCACCTGCAGTGCAGACGGCCAAGACACCCAGTAC. Translation gives CTCSADGQDTQY. The complete CDR3 sequence is CTCSADGQDTQYF.

Notes on this clone: Mouse gene names and germline throughout. The read halts 1 residue ahead of the CDR3 end, with the missing end drawn from the germline J gene. The rearrangement links TRBV13-1 to TRBJ1-6, with a possible D match to TRBD1 (6 bases). TRBJ1-6 is classed as an ORF, of uncertain function. The CDR3 sequence is 13 residues long. Trimming removed 0 bases from V and 8 bases from J, with 6 bases in between. The germline gives CDR1 NSHNY, CDR2 SYGAGN. CDR3 protein: CASSDAGDSPLYF. The sequenced CDR3 bases are TGTGCCAGCAGTGATGCAGGGGATTCGCCCCTCTAC.

Comments on this clone: Gene names refer to mouse genes. The CDR3 end falls 1 residue outside the read, so it is completed with the germline J gene. The chain recombines TRBV13-2 with TRBJ2-4, with 11 bases matching TRBD2. The germline gives CDR1 NNHNN, CDR2 SYGAGS (reference sequence). The trim removed 5 bases at V and 1 base at J, leaving 6 bases unmatched. The CDR3 consists of 16 residues. The CDR3 bases that were read are TGTGCCAGCGGGAAGAAGGGACTGGGGGGTCAAAACACCTTGTAC. Residues: CASGKKGLGGQNTLY. The full-length CDR3 reads as CASGKKGLGGQNTLYF.

Regarding this clone: Gene names and germline match the mouse. The read falls 1 residue short of the CDR3 end, and the missing part is taken from the germline J gene. Within the sample, other DNA sequences also encode this same CDR3. V usage is TRBV3 and J usage is TRBJ2-7; D unresolved. Trimming stripped 1 base from V and 7 bases from J, with 5 bases between. The CDR3 covers 11 residues. Per the germline V gene, CDR1 is SNHLY and CDR2 is FYNGKV (reference sequence). The DNA read from the CDR3 is TGTGCCAGCAGCTTAGGAGGGGAACAGTAC. It specifies CASSLGGEQY. The whole CDR3 sequence reads CASSLGGEQYF. Drawing the rest from reference TRBV3 and TRBJ2-7, the complete variable domain is GPKVLQIPSHQIIDMGQMVTLNCDPVSNHLYFYWYKQILGQQMEFLVNFYNGKVMEKSKLFKDQFSVERPDGSYFTLKIQPTALEDSAVYFCASSLGGEQYFGPGTRLTVL.

For this clone: The gene names here belong to mouse. The sequenced fragment ends 1 residue before the CDR3 boundary, so the rest is inferred from the germline J gene. The J gene is TRBJ1-3, the V gene TRBV13-1; D is undetermined. The CDR3 sequence is 13 residues long. CDR1 NSHNY and CDR2 SYGAGN come from the germline V gene. V lost 0 bases to trimming and J lost 4 bases, with 5 bases between them. CDR3 bases read: TGTGCCAGCAGTGATGGGGGAGGAAATACGCTCTAT. This translates into CASSDGGGNTLY. The full-length CDR3 reads as CASSDGGGNTLYF.

Regarding this clone: Gene names are the mouse ones. Read sequence stops 1 residue before the CDR3 end, and the germline J gene provides the missing end. The chain couples TRBV3 to TRBJ2-3; perhaps D is TRBD1 or TRBD2 (6 bases each). This CDR3 region has 16 residues. The V gene lost 4 bases and the J gene lost 1 base, with 15 bases spanning the gap. CDR1 is SNHLY, CDR2 FYNGKV, per germline (reference sequence). CDR3 in amino acids: CASSSRGVSGAETLYF. The sequenced part of the CDR3 DNA is TGTGCCAGCAGCTCGAGGGGGGTGTCGGGTGCAGAAACGCTGTAT.

To note about this clone: Germline and genes: mouse. The read is 1 residue too short to cover the CDR3 end, so that end is filled in from the germline J gene. The rearrangement links TRBV1 to TRBJ2-2; TRBD1 matches 8 bases. The V and J ends lost 3 bases and 0 bases, in that order; junction bases with no gene match: 9. The CDR3 length is 18 residues. The germline CDR1 and CDR2 sequences are NSQYPW and LRSPGD (reference sequence). The CDR3 bases that were read are TGCACCTGCAGTGCGGGACCCTACAGGGGGTCAAACACCGGGCAGCTCTAC. Amino acids: CTCSAGPYRGSNTGQLY. The whole CDR3 reads CTCSAGPYRGSNTGQLYF.

A word on this clone: Germline and genes: mouse. The CDR3 extends 1 residue past the end of the read, so its final part is completed from the germline J gene. The chain links TRBV12-2 to TRBJ1-3; D uncertain. Trimming removed 2 bases at V and 4 bases at J, with 5 bases between. Germline assignment: CDR1 SGHLS and CDR2 HYDKME. The CDR3 spans 12 residues. The sequenced part of the CDR3 DNA is TGTGCCAGCTCTCCGGGGGGAAATACGCTCTAT. This encodes CASSPGGNTLY. The CDR3 reads in full as CASSPGGNTLYF.

Comment on this clone: Gene names are mouse gene names. The CDR3 extends 1 residue past the end of the read, so its final part is completed from the germline J gene. The chain recombines TRBV5 with TRBJ1-4; the D is unclear. Trimming took off 2 bases at V and 6 bases at J, with 4 bases between the two ends. CDR1 LGHNA and CDR2 YNLKQL come from the germline V gene (reference sequence). The CDR3 has 12 residues. The sequenced CDR3 bases are TGTGCCAGCAGCCAAACAGACGAAAGATTATTT. It encodes CASSQTDERLF. The full CDR3 reads CASSQTDERLFF.

Of note for this clone: Gene names denote mouse genes. The CDR3 extends 1 residue past the end of the read, so its final part is completed from the germline J gene. The rearrangement uses TRBV2 and TRBJ1-3; D remains unclear. CDR1 is LGHNA, CDR2 YSYQKL, per germline. Trimming took 0 bases from V and 0 from J, leaving 6 bases between them. The CDR3 contains 15 residues. CDR3 amino acids: CASSQDHNSGNTLYF. The sequenced CDR3 bases are TGTGCCAGCAGCCAAGATCACAATTCTGGAAATACGCTCTAT.

For this clone: All gene names here are mouse names. The read ends 1 residue before the CDR3 terminus; that terminus is restored from the germline J gene. The V gene is TRBV3, the J gene TRBJ1-2, with D unclear. V dropped 5 bases and J dropped 5 bases, with 9 bases sitting between them. Germline CDR1 reads SNHLY; CDR2 reads FYNGKV (reference sequence). The CDR3 is 12 residues long. The CDR3 protein is CASSLRRSDYTF. The sequenced CDR3 bases are TGTGCCAGCAGCCTCCGGCGGTCCGACTACACC. The variable domain in full, completed from reference TRBV3 and TRBJ1-2, reads GPKVLQIPSHQIIDMGQMVTLNCDPVSNHLYFYWYKQILGQQMEFLVNFYNGKVMEKSKLFKDQFSVERPDGSYFTLKIQPTALEDSAVYFCASSLRRSDYTFGSGTRLLVI.